These T cell receptor beta chains were read from a single sample in a study of cytomegalovirus exposure and HLA in healthy donors. Repertoires were generated with immunoSEQ multiplex PCR, while TCRdb's copy carries only in-frame clones and drops some. The repertoire holds tens of thousands of clones, with around 94% as singletons. The sequenced sample was PBMCs. These receptors all come from a man aged 18-30 years in good health and CMV-seronegative. Each CDR3 is given without its conserved first and last residue. Where a row states a size, it is once, few, many or the class of an expanded clone; other rows omit it.

CDR3 protein	V gene	J gene	clone size
ASSRDRGEQY	TRBV25-1	TRBJ2-7	NA
ASSLGDSSGNTIY	TRBV5-1	TRBJ1-3	NA
ASWLNTEAF	TRBV6-1	TRBJ1-1	NA
ASSYLGLAGGAEQF	TRBV6-6	TRBJ2-1	NA
ASSMDTTYEQY	TRBV5-4	TRBJ2-7	NA
ASSSRQADEQF	TRBV11-3	TRBJ2-1	NA
ASSLAWTSADTQY	TRBV5-6	TRBJ2-3	once
ASSFRQGIVGDTQY	TRBV7-2	TRBJ2-3	NA
ASGGVTNEKLF	TRBV6-1	TRBJ1-4	once
ASTGGGLINEQF	TRBV5-1	TRBJ2-1	NA
ASSLTLWDSYGYT	TRBV7-9	TRBJ1-2	NA
ATSRDIGGMDQPQH	TRBV15	TRBJ1-5	once
ASSSGYNSPLH	TRBV6-5	TRBJ1-6	NA
ASSLEGSGSGYEQY	TRBV5-6	TRBJ2-7	NA
ATSQGQAYEQY	TRBV15	TRBJ2-7	NA
ASSWTTGSNYGYT	TRBV11-2	TRBJ1-2	NA
ASSPQQGVRGYT	TRBV5-1	TRBJ1-2	few
ASSQRTSGRSRTGELF	TRBV4-1	TRBJ2-2	NA
ASSLGDRGNEKLF	TRBV7-9	TRBJ1-4	NA
ASSSGTSGSYEQY	TRBV5-6	TRBJ2-7	NA
ASSPLGQNTEAF	TRBV27	TRBJ1-1	NA
ASGLGPEGPATYEQY	TRBV12-5	TRBJ2-7	NA
ASSSDREDWEQY	TRBV7-9	TRBJ2-7	NA
ASSLLGRGAISAYEQY	TRBV5-6	TRBJ2-7	NA
ASSYSVGGGYEQY	TRBV6-5	TRBJ2-7	NA
ASGLPLFRDRGTVTYNEQF	TRBV12-5	TRBJ2-1	NA
ASSPRLRGTTGSYNEQF	TRBV7-6	TRBJ2-1	NA
AISGRGETDTQY	TRBV10-3	TRBJ2-3	NA
ASSERRRESGYT	TRBV2	TRBJ1-2	once
ASSEEAGGVNEQF	TRBV6-1	TRBJ2-1	NA
AQSGLADLNSPLH	TRBV30	TRBJ1-6	NA
ASSSQLQETQY	TRBV27	TRBJ2-5	NA
ASSPQFGQGTNEKLF	TRBV9	TRBJ1-4	NA
ASSRGGRVVNSPLH	TRBV7-2	TRBJ1-6	NA
ASSVASHRGTGELF	TRBV9	TRBJ2-2	NA
ASSPSGGQETQY	TRBV5-1	TRBJ2-5	NA
ASSESGGAGNTIY	TRBV10-2	TRBJ1-3	NA
ASSIDGEETQY	TRBV19	TRBJ2-5	NA
ASSHPGQGTYEQY	TRBV4-1	TRBJ2-7	NA
ASSSLAGVGDTQY	TRBV5-1	TRBJ2-3	NA
AITASDRETQY	TRBV10-3	TRBJ2-5	NA